This T cell receptor beta chain was sequenced in a study of shared clonotypes between healthy human individuals. Study results and limitations: Larger estimated richness was generally recorded for naive subsets relative to memory subsets.

As defined, naive CD8 cells were CD45RO-negative and positively selected for CCR7, with terminally differentiated effector memory CD45RA+ cells excluded. The table came from immunoSEQ multiplex PCR; TCRdb's copy has only in-frame clones and leaves some out. The sample yields around 2,000,000 clones, about 93% seen once. Concerning this clone: What it recognizes is unknown.

This CDR3 has 14 residues. Trimming removed 0 bases at V and 4 bases at J, with 9 bases between. In germline, CDR1 is MNHEY, CDR2 SVGAGI. The sample taken for sequencing was naive CD8+ T cells from PBMCs. The TCR originated in a man aged 18 to 29 in good health. Some clones in this sample may be carry-over from other donors' samples. The chain joins TRBV6-5 to TRBJ2-5; D is possibly TRBD1 or TRBD2 (5 bases each). CDR3 residues: CASSYSGVSETQYF. The DNA for the CDR3 is TGTGCCAGCAGTTACTCGGGGGTATCAGAGACCCAGTACTTC.